This TCR beta chain was captured in a study of hypomethylating agent response in myelodysplastic syndrome. Clones were read by immunoSEQ multiplex PCR, and TCRdb kept only the in-frame ones, dropping some. The table includes several thousand clones, around four fifths detected once. Germline values: CDR1 MNHNS, CDR2 SASEGT. V was clipped by 7 bases and J by 4 bases, with 10 bases between them. The CDR3 totals 12 residues. The source of this sequence is a human donor with myelodysplastic syndrome. Sequencing used bone marrow, obtained before or after starting hypomethylating agent treatment for myelodysplastic syndrome (not recorded which). V usage is TRBV6-1 and J usage is TRBJ1-2, with D unclear. CDR3: CASNGRSYGYTF. CDR3 nucleotide sequence: TGTGCCAGCAACGGACGGAGCTATGGCTACACCTTC.